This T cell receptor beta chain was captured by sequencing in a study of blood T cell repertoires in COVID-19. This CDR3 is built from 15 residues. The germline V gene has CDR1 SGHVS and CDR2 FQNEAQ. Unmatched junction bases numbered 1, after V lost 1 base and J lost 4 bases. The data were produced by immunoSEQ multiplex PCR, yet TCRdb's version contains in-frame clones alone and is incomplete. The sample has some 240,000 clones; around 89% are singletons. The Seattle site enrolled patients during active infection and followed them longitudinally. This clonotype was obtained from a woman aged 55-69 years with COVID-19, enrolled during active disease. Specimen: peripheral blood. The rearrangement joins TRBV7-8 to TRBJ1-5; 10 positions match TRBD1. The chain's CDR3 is CASSLGGQGNQPQHF. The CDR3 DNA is TGTGCCAGCAGCTTAGGGGGACAGGGGAATCAGCCCCAGCATTTT.